One and the same sample provided the 3 T cell receptor beta chains below, sequenced in a study of T-cell memory formation after mild COVID-19. TCRdb processed the 5' RACE reads anew with MiXCR; each CDR3 protein has one entry. Among tens of thousands of distinct CDR3 sequences listed, around 13% were seen once. Source material: PBMCs or a T cell subset sorted from them (not recorded which). These receptors came from a man aged 18 to 29 who had mild COVID-19 (a few samples of this study predate the infection). Cell type and time point are not known.

The V call is TRBV6-5, the J call TRBJ1-2, with TRBD1 matching 9 bases. V gave up 6 bases and J gave up 8 bases; unmatched junction bases: 10. The CDR3 totals 14 residues. The germline CDR1 and CDR2 sequences are MNHEY and SVGAGI. The CDR3 is CASSRGRTGEGYTF. For the CDR3, the DNA is TGTGCCAGCAGCCGGGGAAGGACAGGGGAAGGCTACACCTTC.

The table lists this clonotype with a few counts. The V and J genes are TRBV4-1 and TRBJ2-5, with a tentative D call TRBD2 (5 bases). Trimming left V 0 bases short and J 4 bases short, with 9 bases between. Germline assignment: CDR1 MGHRA and CDR2 YSYEKL. The CDR3 extends over 14 amino acids. This chain's CDR3 is CASSQEGRGETQYF. The CDR3 DNA reads TGCGCCAGCAGCCAAGAAGGCCGGGGAGAGACCCAGTACTTC.

This clonotype was seen more than once but under ten times. The chain joins TRBV12-3 or TRBV12-4 to TRBJ2-5; no reliable D call. V was trimmed by 1 base and J by 5 bases, leaving 5 bases between them. This CDR3 has 12 amino acids. The CDR3: CASSLDAETQYF. CDR3 sequence (DNA): TGTGCCAGCAGTTTAGACGCGGAGACCCAGTACTTC.